The 11 T cell receptor beta chains given below trace back to one sample, sequenced in a study of blood T cell repertoires in COVID-19. Data came from immunoSEQ multiplex PCR; TCRdb stores just in-frame clones and leaves some out. Of approximately 290,000 clones listed, 70% to 90% were seen once; the top ten hold roughly 4.3%. The sequenced sample consisted of PBMCs or T cells enriched from blood (not recorded which). The receptors shown here come from a woman in her 30s who had recovered from COVID-19.

Here the CDR3 reads CASSAGQYTEAFF. The CDR3 DNA reads TGTGCCAGCAGCGCCGGACAGTACACTGAAGCTTTCTTT. The chain uses TRBV11-2 and TRBJ1-1; maybe TRBD1 (6 bases). The germline V gene has CDR1 SGHAT and CDR2 FQNNGV. The CDR3 extends over 13 amino acids. Trimming removed 5 bases at V and 3 bases at J, with 10 bases between.

The CDR3 protein is CASSLSDRGSHEQYF. CDR3 DNA sequence: TGTGCCAGCAGCTTATCGGACAGGGGGTCCCACGAGCAGTACTTC. V and J are TRBV7-2 and TRBJ2-7, with 10 positions matching TRBD1. Germline values: CDR1 SGHTA, CDR2 FQGNSA. After removal of 2 bases from V and 5 bases from J, the junction contained 6 bases not matched to a gene. This CDR3 contains 15 residues.

The chain has TRBV19 and TRBJ1-1; perhaps TRBD1 as D (6 bases). Germline values: CDR1 LNHDA, CDR2 SQIVND (reference sequence). The CDR3 sequence is 14 residues long. Trimming stripped 3 bases from V and 2 bases from J, with 10 bases between. The CDR3 region has the DNA TGTGCCAGTAGTATGGGGGCGCGAAACACTGAAGCTTTCTTT. It yields the protein CASSMGARNTEAFF.

V gene TRBV5-1 combines with J gene TRBJ2-2; 7 nucleotides align to TRBD1. Trimming took 5 bases from V and 4 from J; bases not matched to a gene: 8. The CDR3 length is 15 residues. Looked up from germline, CDR1 is SGHRS and CDR2 is YFSETQ. The CDR3 loop reads CASSFDRASTGELFF. CDR3 coding DNA: TGCGCCAGCAGTTTTGACAGGGCTAGCACCGGGGAGCTGTTTTTT.

V and J are TRBV5-1 and TRBJ1-4; D is perhaps TRBD1 (6 bases). This CDR3 comprises 14 residues. The germline CDR1 and CDR2 sequences are SGHRS and YFSETQ. Trimming left V 0 bases short and J 3 bases short, with 6 bases between. The CDR3 region is CASSLEGANEKLFF. In DNA form, the CDR3 reads TGCGCCAGCAGCTTGGAGGGGGCTAATGAAAAACTGTTTTTT.

The chain carries TRBV28 and TRBJ1-6; 9 positions agree with TRBD1. Germline CDR1 and CDR2: MDHEN and SYDVKM. Unmatched junction bases numbered 5, after V lost 4 bases and J lost 7 bases. The CDR3 is made up of 15 amino acids. Here the CDR3 reads CASSYRDRENSPLHF. In DNA, the CDR3 is TGTGCCAGCAGTTACCGGGACAGGGAAAATTCACCCCTCCACTTT.

The V and J genes are TRBV6-5 and TRBJ2-7; TRBD2 is a possible D gene (5 bases). This CDR3 is built from 11 residues. The germline V gene encodes CDR1 MNHEY and CDR2 SVGAGI. The CDR3 region has the DNA TGTGGCCCTACTAGGAACTACGAGCAGTACTTC. Amino acid sequence: CGPTRNYEQYF.

The chain couples TRBV2 to TRBJ1-3; 7 bases map to TRBD1. CDR3 length equals 16 residues. Germline CDR1 SNHLY, CDR2 FYNNEI. Trimming at V came to 5 bases and at J to 0 bases, leaving 7 bases not matched to a gene. CDR3 sequence (DNA): TGTGCCAGCAGTCCCCGACAGGGTATCTCTGGAAACACCATATATTTT. As protein: CASSPRQGISGNTIYF.

The sample holds one count of this clone. The chain has TRBV27 and TRBJ2-1, with a possible D match to TRBD2 (5 bases). The V gene's germline CDR1 is MNHEY and CDR2 SMNVEV (reference sequence). Trimming took 4 bases from V and 1 from J, leaving 11 bases between them. The CDR3 runs 15 residues. The CDR3 DNA reads as TGTGCCAGCAGTTCGGAGGACCCTTCCTACAATGAGCAGTTCTTC. Protein product: CASSSEDPSYNEQFF.

The CDR3 DNA reads as TGTGCCAGCAGCCCCGCAGGGAGGTCTGGAAACACCATATATTTT. This translates into CASSPAGRSGNTIYF. The genes are TRBV7-8 and TRBJ1-3; the D gene is possibly TRBD1 (5 bases). The CDR3 runs 15 residues. Germline V gene data show CDR1 as SGHVS and CDR2 as FQNEAQ. Trimming shortened V by 5 bases and J by 1 base, and 12 bases separated the two germline ends. The full variable domain, rest sourced from reference TRBV7-8 and TRBJ1-3, is GAGVSQSPRYKVAKRGQDVALRCDPISGHVSLFWYQQALGQGPEFLTYFQNEAQLDKSGLPSDRFFAERPEGSVSTLKIQRTQQEDSAVYLCASSPAGRSGNTIYFGEGSWLTVV.

The rearrangement links TRBV25-1 to TRBJ2-7; D gene unclear. This CDR3 has 15 residues. Germline V gene sequence: CDR1 MGHDK, CDR2 SYGVNS. V was clipped by 5 bases and J by 2 bases, with 16 bases between them. The CDR3 DNA follows: TGTGCCAGCAGTTCGTCTCAGCTGGCGGCCTACGAGCAGTACTTC. The encoded protein is CASSSSQLAAYEQYF.